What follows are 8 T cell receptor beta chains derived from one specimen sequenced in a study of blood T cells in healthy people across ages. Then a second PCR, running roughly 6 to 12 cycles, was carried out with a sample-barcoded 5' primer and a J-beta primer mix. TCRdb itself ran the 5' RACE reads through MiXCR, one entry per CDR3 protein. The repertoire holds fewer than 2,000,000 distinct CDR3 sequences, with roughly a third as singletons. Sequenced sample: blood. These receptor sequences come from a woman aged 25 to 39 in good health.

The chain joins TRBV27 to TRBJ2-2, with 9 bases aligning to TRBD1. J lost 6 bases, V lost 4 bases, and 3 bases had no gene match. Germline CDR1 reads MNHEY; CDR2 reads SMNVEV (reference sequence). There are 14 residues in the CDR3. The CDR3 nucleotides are TGTGCCAGCAGTTCACAGGGGGCCGCCGGGGAGCTGTTTTTT. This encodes CASSSQGAAGELFF.

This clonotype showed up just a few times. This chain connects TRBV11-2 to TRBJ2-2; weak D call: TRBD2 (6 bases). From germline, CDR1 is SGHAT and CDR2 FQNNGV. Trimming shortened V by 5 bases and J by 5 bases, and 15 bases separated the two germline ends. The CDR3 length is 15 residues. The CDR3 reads CASSPLGAGTGELFF. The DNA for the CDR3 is TGTGCCAGCAGCCCGCTAGGGGCGGGGACCGGGGAGCTGTTTTTT.

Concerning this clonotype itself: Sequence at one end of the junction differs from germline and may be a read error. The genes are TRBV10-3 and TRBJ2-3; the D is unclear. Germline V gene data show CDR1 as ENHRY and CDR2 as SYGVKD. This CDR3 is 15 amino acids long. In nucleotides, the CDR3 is TGTACCATCAGCCGACGAGCCGCTAGCACAGATACGCAGTATTTT. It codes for CTISRRAASTDTQYF.

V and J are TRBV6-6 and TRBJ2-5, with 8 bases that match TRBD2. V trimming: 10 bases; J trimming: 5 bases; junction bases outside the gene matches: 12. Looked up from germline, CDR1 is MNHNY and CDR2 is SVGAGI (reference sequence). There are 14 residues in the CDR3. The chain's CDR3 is CATKPTLAVETQYF. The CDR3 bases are TGTGCCACAAAACCAACACTAGCGGTGGAGACCCAGTACTTC.

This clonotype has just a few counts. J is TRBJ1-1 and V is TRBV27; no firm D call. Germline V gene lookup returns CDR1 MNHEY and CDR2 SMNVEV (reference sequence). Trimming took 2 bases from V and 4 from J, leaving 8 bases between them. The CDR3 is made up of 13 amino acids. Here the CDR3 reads CASSLGISTEAFF. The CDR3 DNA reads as TGTGCCAGCAGTTTAGGGATCAGCACTGAAGCTTTCTTT.

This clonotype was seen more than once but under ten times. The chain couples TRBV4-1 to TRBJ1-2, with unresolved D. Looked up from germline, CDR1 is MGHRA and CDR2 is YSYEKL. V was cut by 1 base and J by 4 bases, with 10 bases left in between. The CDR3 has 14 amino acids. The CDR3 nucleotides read TGCGCCAGCAGCCAAGGGCAGAAATCCTATGGCTACACCTTC. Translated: CASSQGQKSYGYTF.

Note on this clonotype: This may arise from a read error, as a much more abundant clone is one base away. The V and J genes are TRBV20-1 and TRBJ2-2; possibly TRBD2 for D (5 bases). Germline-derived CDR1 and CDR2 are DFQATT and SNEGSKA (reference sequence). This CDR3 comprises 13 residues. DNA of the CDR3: TGCAGTGCCTGGACTGGCAACATCGGGGAGCTGTTTTTT. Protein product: CSAWTGNIGELFF.

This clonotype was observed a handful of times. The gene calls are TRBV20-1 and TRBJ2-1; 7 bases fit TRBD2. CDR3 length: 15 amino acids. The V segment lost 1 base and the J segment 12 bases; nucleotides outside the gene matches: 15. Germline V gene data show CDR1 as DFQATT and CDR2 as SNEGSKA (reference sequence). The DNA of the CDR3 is TGCAGTGCTAGAGGAGAGGCTAGCGGTGGCGGTCGGCAGTTCTTC. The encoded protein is CSARGEASGGGRQFF.